This record covers a single T cell receptor (beta chain). This sample was taken from a study of radiotherapy plus CTLA-4 blockade in lung cancer. Sequencing was performed with immunoSEQ multiplex PCR; in TCRdb, only in-frame clones are kept and a portion is missing. The sample comprises roughly 68,000 clones, 78% of which are singletons, and about 6.7% rests with the top ten. The CDR3 has 14 residues. V lost 5 bases, J lost 2 bases, and 12 bases lay in between. Germline CDR1 and CDR2: KGHSH and LQKENI. The clonotype was recovered from a human donor with non-small cell lung cancer who had a complete response to radiotherapy plus ipilimumab. Sequencing used peripheral blood, obtained from a patient treated with radiotherapy plus ipilimumab. The chain joins TRBV18 to TRBJ2-5, with unresolved D. CDR3 nucleotides: TGTGCCAGCTCATACTCCCCTCTTCAAGAGACCCAGTACTTC. Translated, it gives CASSYSPLQETQYF. Drawing the rest from reference TRBV18 and TRBJ2-5, the complete variable domain is NAGVMQNPRHLVRRRGQEARLRCSPMKGHSHVYWYRQLPEEGLKFMVYLQKENIIDESGMPKERFSAEFPKEGPSILRIQQVVRGDSAAYFCASSYSPLQETQYFGPGTRLLVL.